This record covers a single TCR beta chain. This clone showed up just a few times. No antigen is known for it. No much larger clonotype is one base removed from it; base qualities were not supplied. Using the deep immunoSEQ assay, TCR CDR3 regions were amplified from genomic DNA by multiplex PCR. Extracted genomic DNA from each cell subset was spread evenly across all wells of several immunoSEQ 96-well plates, with each plate serving as a replicate. For sorted subsets, each replicate PCR was loaded with 200 ng genomic DNA, equivalent to 25,000 to 30,000 T cell genomes. The purified libraries were quantified using a Qubit 3.0 fluorometer, sized with a Bioanalyzer 2100, and then quantified again using the KAPA Library Quantification kit. Every immunoSEQ 96-well plate was sequenced on a separate single-read 150-cycle Illumina NextSeq 550 flow cell. The paper's processing steps were these. Because only junctional sequences without quality scores were contained in the immunoSEQ output, filtering matching that applied to full-length reads could not be performed. Sequences were annotated with PyIR, a Python wrapper for IgBLAST v1.9, and V/J genes and CDR3 were assigned using IMGT germline references. Reads with weak V/J assignments (E-value above 1e-6), missing CDR3, stop codons, out-of-frame junctions, or ambiguous translated residues were removed. V3J clonotypes were defined as sequences sharing the same inferred V gene, J gene, and CDR3 amino acid sequence. Percentage overlap between repertoires was computed as shared unique clonotypes divided by the size of the smaller repertoire. Repertoire richness was assessed with RTK rarefaction, the Chao1 estimator, and Recon v2.1 estimates of unobserved clonotypes. Generation probabilities were computed with OLGA for all TCRbeta clonotypes obtained by the gDNA method from several donors. Drawn from immuneACCESS, this table holds only the in-frame rearrangements with V and J called that TCRdb kept. Clones are partly lost; checked studies trace under half to an unresolved V gene and leave the rest unexplained. V and J calls and clone size come straight from that table; D and trimming were deduced from the DNA. For this sample there are about 700,000 clones; roughly 70% appear just once. Jointly, the top ten make up more than 1.5% of the sample.

This sample was included in a study of shared clonotypes between healthy human individuals (dated by TCRdb to 2018 to 2021). For context, the study as a whole: Three men and two women, aged 18 to 49 years, made up the cohort. Per donor, leukapheresis produced somewhere between about 0.94 and 9.5 billion PBMCs. Blood TCR repertoires of about five healthy adults were deeply sequenced to estimate repertoire size and the extent of clonotype sharing between individuals. For each donor, CD4 naive and CD4 memory were each run on three plates, CD8 naive on two plates, and CD8 memory on one plate. To increase sequencing depth and limit assay-specific biases, different laboratories used diverse techniques to prepare libraries and sequence TCR repertoires. Results and caveats for the whole study, not just this receptor: Naive subsets generally had larger estimated clonotype richness than memory subsets. Sampling was restricted to blood, and TCR repertoires in tissue are likely to differ from TCR repertoires in blood. Because the study included a small number of donors, the genetic and exposure-history diversity represented was limited. Compared with non-shared clonotypes, clonotypes shared by all four sorted-subset donors had higher generation probabilities. Sharing across a few donors was observed for roughly 5% of naive CD4, 3% to 4% of naive CD8, roughly 2.3% of memory CD4, and around 0.44% of memory CD8 clonotypes. Rarefaction of sorted-subset datasets indicated incomplete sequencing despite the large sequencing depth. Based on pairwise subsampling, the degree of clonotype sharing among donors was expected to be affected by sequencing depth.

Healthy HIV-negative adults with no recently reported acute infections or vaccinations were included as donors. All donors were Caucasian adults living in Nashville, Tennessee, USA. CD4+ T cells were enriched by magnetic negative selection, after which naive cells were positively selected on CD45RA and the negative fraction was taken as the memory subset. After blood collection by leukapheresis, PBMCs were isolated using Ficoll-Histopaque density gradient centrifugation and then cryopreserved in the vapor phase of liquid nitrogen. Analytical flow cytometry was used to check the purity and quantity of each magnetically sorted T cell population. From each sorted fraction, genomic DNA was isolated and quantified by UV absorbance on a Nanodrop 2000c. The sequenced sample was memory CD4+ T cells sorted from blood. The cell subset or site label, as the study defines it: CD45RA-negative fraction. This receptor was obtained from a woman in her 30s in good health.

CDR3 sequence: CASRDREATEAFF. Read as DNA, the sequence is TGTGCCAGCAGAGACAGGGAGGCCACTGAAGCTTTCTTT. The chain uses TRBV25-1 and TRBJ1-1, with 7 bases in between that match TRBD1. The CDR3 spans 13 residues, from the cysteine through the phenylalanine. The retained sequence is limited to the CDR3, 39 bases, with the frame set at the first base. The germline V gene supplies CDR1 MGHDK and CDR2 SYGVNS. For this chain, trimming is 6 bases at the V end and 4 bases at the J end, and the number of junction bases without a gene match is 5. Reference TRBV25-1 and TRBJ1-1 proteins supply the regions before and after the CDR3; the full variable domain is: EADIYQTPRYLVIGTGKKITLECSQTMGHDKMYWYQQDPGMELHLIHYSYGVNSTEKGDLSSESTVSRIRTEHFPLTLESARPSHTSQYLCASRDREATEAFFGQGTRLTVV.